A single sample gave rise to the 7 T cell receptor beta chains below, sequenced in a study of cytomegalovirus exposure and HLA in healthy donors. 13 Jbeta primers and 60 Vbeta primers were used for the PCR. Some clones are missing from TCRdb's copy, which holds only in-frame ones; the method was immunoSEQ multiplex PCR. The repertoire holds tens of thousands of clones, with around 80% as singletons. Input material: PBMCs. These receptors were collected from a man aged 18 to 35 in good health and CMV-seronegative.

The chain employs TRBV30 and TRBJ1-1; 8 positions agree with TRBD1. Germline V gene lookup returns CDR1 GTSNPN and CDR2 SVGIG (reference sequence). The CDR3 runs to 11 residues. After removal of 5 bases from V and 10 bases from J, the junction contained 6 bases not matched to a gene. CDR3 protein: CAWAGGGGAFF. CDR3 nucleotides: TGTGCCTGGGCAGGGGGCGGGGGAGCTTTCTTT.

The chain is built from TRBV28 and TRBJ1-2; D not resolved. The V end was cut by 10 bases, the J end by 7 bases, with 25 bases between. Germline lookup yields CDR1 MDHEN and CDR2 SYDVKM. CDR3 length equals 15 residues. Here the CDR3 reads CATLVSTLGRGGYTF. The CDR3 DNA follows: TGTGCCACCTTGGTGAGCACCCTAGGACGGGGTGGCTACACCTTC.

The rearrangement uses TRBV19 and TRBJ1-1; D is unclear. Trimming took 7 bases from V and 3 from J, leaving 12 bases between them. The germline CDR1 and CDR2 sequences are LNHDA and SQIVND (reference sequence). The CDR3 spans 13 residues. The CDR3 is CASKRRADTEAFF. As DNA, the CDR3 is TGTGCCAGTAAGCGGAGGGCGGACACTGAAGCTTTCTTT.

The chain carries TRBV11-2 and TRBJ2-5, with TRBD2 matching over 15 bases. V trimming: 5 bases; J trimming: 4 bases; junction bases outside the gene matches: 2. This CDR3 has 15 amino acids. Germline V lookup: CDR1 SGHAT, CDR2 FQNNGV. DNA of the CDR3: TGTGCCAGCAGCGGACTAGCGGGGGGGCCAGAGACCCAGTACTTC. Protein sequence: CASSGLAGGPETQYF.

The genes are TRBV5-1 and TRBJ2-3, with D possibly matching TRBD2 (6 bases). Germline V lookup: CDR1 SGHRS, CDR2 YFSETQ. The V end was cut by 4 bases, the J end by 4 bases, with 19 bases between. The CDR3 totals 16 residues. The chain's CDR3 is CASSQLGGISADTQYF. DNA of the CDR3: TGCGCCAGCAGCCAACTTGGGGGGATAAGCGCAGATACGCAGTATTTT.

The rearrangement joins TRBV2 to TRBJ1-1, with 9 bases fitting TRBD1. This CDR3 is 14 amino acids long. CDR1 and CDR2 from the germline V gene are SNHLY and FYNNEI. Losses at the gene ends were 6 bases for V and 1 base for J; bases not matched to a gene: 3. Written as DNA, the CDR3 is TGTGCCAGCAGGGGGACAGGGCAGAACACTGAAGCTTTCTTT. Its protein product is CASRGTGQNTEAFF.

The chain links TRBV18 to TRBJ2-5; D is unresolved. Between the trimmed V and J ends, which lost 0 bases and 5 bases, there was a span of 10 bases. The germline V gene encodes CDR1 KGHSH and CDR2 LQKENI. The CDR3 consists of 14 residues. The CDR3 DNA reads as TGTGCCAGCTCACCACCGATGCCGGAGGAGACCCAGTACTTC. It specifies CASSPPMPEETQYF.